These T cell receptor beta chains were read from a single sample in a study of T cell responses to AZD1222 COVID-19 vaccine. Sequenced by immunoSEQ multiplex PCR; TCRdb stores in-frame clones only, minus some. The sample lists about 78,000 clones; around nine tenths were seen once. The sample was peripheral blood, taken 28 days after the second AZD1222 dose. The receptors were sampled from an adult who received the AZD1222 COVID-19 vaccine. Both conserved end residues are part of each CDR3. A D gene is named only where the DNA matches it firmly. Not all rows give a size; the values are once, few, many and, for expanded clones, a class.

d_call j_call cdr3_length clone_size v_call cdr3_nt cdr3_aa
TRBD2 TRBJ2-2 16 once TRBV5-4 TGTGCCAGCAGCCCCGAGACTAGCGGGGCGAGGGTGGAGCTGTTTTTT CASSPETSGARVELFF
- TRBJ2-5 13 - TRBV5-4 TGTGCCAGCAGCCTCTTGCACCAAGAGACCCAGTACTTC CASSLLHQETQYF
TRBD1 TRBJ1-1 13 once TRBV7-3 TGTGCCAGCAGCCAGGGGACAGGCACTGAAGCTTTCTTT CASSQGTGTEAFF
- TRBJ1-5 14 few TRBV6-1 TGTGCCAGCAGTGAAACCTCGCCTGGGGAGCCCCAGCATTTT CASSETSPGEPQHF
TRBD1 TRBJ2-7 12 - TRBV11-3 TGTGCCAGCAGTGACGGGACAGGCGAGCAGTACTTC CASSDGTGEQYF
- TRBJ2-7 15 - TRBV11-2 TGTGCCAGCAGCTTAGATTGGCCTAGCGCCTACGAGCAGTACTTC CASSLDWPSAYEQYF
- TRBJ1-4 15 - TRBV27 TGTGCCAGCAGTTCCCTGGGTTGGGCTAATGAAAAACTGTTTTTT CASSSLGWANEKLFF
- TRBJ1-2 15 - TRBV7-2 TGTGCCAGCAGCTTCCTCGGCCCCCGACAGGATGGCTACACCTTC CASSFLGPRQDGYTF
- TRBJ1-2 13 - TRBV6-4 TGTGCCAGCAGTATTCGAGCTAACTATGGCTACACCTTC CASSIRANYGYTF
TRBD1 TRBJ1-1 17 - TRBV28 TGTGCCAGCAGTCGGCTACAGGGGGCAAGGGGAGACACTGAAGCTTTCTTT CASSRLQGARGDTEAFF
TRBD2 TRBJ2-7 14 - TRBV6-5 TGTGCCAGCAGGGACCGGGACTACTCCTACGAGCAGTACTTC CASRDRDYSYEQYF
TRBD1 TRBJ1-1 12 - TRBV10-3 TGTGCCATCAGCGACAGGGGCACTGAAGCTTTCTTT CAISDRGTEAFF
- TRBJ1-6 13 - TRBV29-1 TGCAGCGTTAAGGGATCCTATAATTCACCCCTCCACTTT CSVKGSYNSPLHF
- TRBJ1-4 13 - TRBV3-1/TRBV3-2 TGTGCCAGCAGCCAAGGTTGGGCTGAAAAACTGTTTTTT CASSQGWAEKLFF
- TRBJ1-1 12 - TRBV6-5 TGTGCCAGCCAGCGGTGGAACACTGAAGCTTTCTTT CASQRWNTEAFF
- TRBJ1-5 12 once TRBV6-5 TGTGCCAGTCTTGATCTCGATCAGCCCCAGCATTTT CASLDLDQPQHF